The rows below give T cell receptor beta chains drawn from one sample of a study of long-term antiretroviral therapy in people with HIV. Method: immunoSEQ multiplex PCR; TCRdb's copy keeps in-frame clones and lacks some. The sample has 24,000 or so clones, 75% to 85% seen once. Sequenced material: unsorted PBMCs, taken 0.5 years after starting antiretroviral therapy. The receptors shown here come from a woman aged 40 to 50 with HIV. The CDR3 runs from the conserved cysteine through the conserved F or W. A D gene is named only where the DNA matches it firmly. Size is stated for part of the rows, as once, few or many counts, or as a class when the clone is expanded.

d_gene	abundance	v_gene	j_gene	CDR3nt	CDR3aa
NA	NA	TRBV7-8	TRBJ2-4	TGTGCCAGCAGCCCCGTGGAGTCCAAAAACATTCAGTACTTC	CASSPVESKNIQYF
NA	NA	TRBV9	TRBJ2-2	TGTGCCAGCAGCGACTCCACTACCGGGGGTTTCCGGAACGGGGAGCTGTTTTTT	CASSDSTTGGFRNGELFF
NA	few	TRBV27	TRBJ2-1	TGTGCCAGCAGTACCCTAGGCTACAATGAGCAGTTCTTC	CASSTLGYNEQFF
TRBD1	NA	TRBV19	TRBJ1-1	TGTGCCAGTGTCAACAGGGGCGGGTACACTGAAGCTTTCTTT	CASVNRGGYTEAFF
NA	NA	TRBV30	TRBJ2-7	TGTGCCTGGGGTCGCCTCAGGGGATCCGAGCAGTACTTC	CAWGRLRGSEQYF
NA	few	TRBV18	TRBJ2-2	TGTGCCAGCTCACCTTTCGGGACCGAGAACACCGGGGAGCTGTTTTTT	CASSPFGTENTGELFF
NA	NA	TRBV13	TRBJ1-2	TGTGCCAGCAGCTTGCAGCTTAACTATGGCTACACCTTC	CASSLQLNYGYTF
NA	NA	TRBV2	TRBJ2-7	TGTGCCAGCAACAGAGAGGCCACAATGAGGGAGTACTTC	CASNREATMREYF
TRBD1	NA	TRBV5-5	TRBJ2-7	TGTGCCAGCAGCCAGGGGACAGGGGGGTTCTACGAGCAGTACTTC	CASSQGTGGFYEQYF
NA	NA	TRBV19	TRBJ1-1	TGTGCCAGTAGGTGGCCCCAAATGAACACTGAAGCTTTCTTT	CASRWPQMNTEAFF
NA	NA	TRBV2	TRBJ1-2	TGTGCCAGCAGTGCGGGGCAGTCCTCTGGCTACACCTTC	CASSAGQSSGYTF
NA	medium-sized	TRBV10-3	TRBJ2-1	TGTGCCATCAGGGCTAGCGATATCAGTGAGCAGTTCTTC	CAIRASDISEQFF
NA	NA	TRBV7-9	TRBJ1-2	TGTGCCAGCAGCTTCACCCAATATGGCTACACCTTC	CASSFTQYGYTF
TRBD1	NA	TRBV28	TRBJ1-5	TGTGCCAGCAGTTCACCACAGGACAGGGCTAGCAATCAGCCCCAGCATTTT	CASSSPQDRASNQPQHF
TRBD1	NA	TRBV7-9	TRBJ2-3	TGTGCCAGCAGCTTAGGGGACAGGCGCACAGATACGCAGTATTTT	CASSLGDRRTDTQYF
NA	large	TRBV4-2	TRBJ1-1	TGTGCCAGCAGCCTATCCAGTGGCTTGAACACTGAAGCTTTCTTT	CASSLSSGLNTEAFF